The 24 T cell receptor beta chains below come from one sample, sequenced in a study of T cell responses to AZD1222 COVID-19 vaccine. Libraries were prepared by immunoSEQ multiplex PCR; TCRdb keeps only in-frame clonotypes and omits some of them. The sample lists tens of thousands of clones, about nine tenths occurring once. The source was peripheral blood, collected on day 0 of AZD1222 vaccination. The origin of the receptors is an adult in good health.

The J gene is TRBJ2-3, the V gene TRBV14; no definite D call. Between the trimmed V and J ends, which lost 4 bases and 5 bases, there was a span of 10 bases. This CDR3 is 13 amino acids long. Germline V gene lookup returns CDR1 SGHDN and CDR2 FVKESK. Here the CDR3 reads CASSRALGDTQYF. CDR3 coding DNA: TGTGCCAGCAGCCGGGCCCTGGGAGATACGCAGTATTTT.

The chain recombines TRBV4-3 with TRBJ1-3; D gene uncertain. CDR1 and CDR2 from the germline V gene are LGHNA and YSLEER. Trimming shortened V by 2 bases and J by 3 bases, and 8 bases separated the two germline ends. The CDR3 is 14 amino acids. The CDR3 coding sequence is TGCGCCAGCAGCCAACGGGCAGGTGGAAACACCATATATTTT. Translation: CASSQRAGGNTIYF.

This clone has just one count. The rearrangement joins TRBV28 to TRBJ2-4, with 8 bases aligning to TRBD2. Germline V gene data show CDR1 as MDHEN and CDR2 as SYDVKM. The CDR3 has 11 residues. V shed 8 bases and J 10 bases; nucleotides not matched to a gene: 4. CDR3 in amino acids: CASGLAGIQYF. The CDR3 DNA sequence: TGTGCCAGCGGATTAGCGGGGATTCAGTACTTC.

The chain carries TRBV6-1 and TRBJ1-2; the match to TRBD1 covers 10 bases. Germline loops: CDR1 MNHNS, CDR2 SASEGT. This CDR3 has 17 residues. With 4 bases clipped from V and 4 bases from J, the junction kept 12 bases outside the gene matches. The CDR3 is CASSAPGGQGTPYGYTF. In DNA, the CDR3 is TGTGCCAGCAGTGCCCCCGGGGGACAGGGGACTCCCTATGGCTACACCTTC.

The chain employs TRBV29-1 and TRBJ1-1, with 7 bases identical to TRBD1. The ends lost 5 bases at V and 0 bases at J; junction bases unmatched: 12. The CDR3 consists of 16 residues. Per germline, CDR1 SQVTM and CDR2 ANQGSEA. DNA of the CDR3: TGCAGCGTTTTAGTGACAGGGTCCCCGTTGAACACTGAAGCTTTCTTT. The encoded protein is CSVLVTGSPLNTEAFF. The full variable domain, in which reference TRBV29-1 and TRBJ1-1 provide the parts outside the CDR3, is SAVISQKPSRDICQRGTSLTIQCQVDSQVTMMFWYRQQPGQSLTLIATANQGSEATYESGFVIDKFPISRPNLTFSTLTVSNMSPEDSSIYLCSVLVTGSPLNTEAFFGQGTRLTVV.

The chain recombines TRBV15 with TRBJ1-1, with unresolved D. Trimming pared 5 bases from V and 0 bases from J, leaving 7 bases between. This CDR3 has 13 amino acids. CDR1 and CDR2 from the germline V gene are LNHNV and YYDKDF (reference sequence). CDR3 in amino acids: CATSQDMNTEAFF. The CDR3 bases are TGTGCCACCAGCCAAGACATGAACACTGAAGCTTTCTTT.

This clone has only one observation. V is TRBV10-3 and J is TRBJ2-3; 7 bases line up with TRBD2. CDR1 and CDR2 (germline): ENHRY, SYGVKD. V was pared by 11 bases and J by 5 bases, with 4 bases of the junction left unmatched. This CDR3 is 11 amino acids long. The CDR3: CAALAGDTQYF. The DNA for the CDR3 is TGTGCCGCATTAGCGGGAGATACGCAGTATTTT.

The V gene is TRBV6-5, the J gene TRBJ1-5, with D possibly TRBD1 on 6 matching bases. The V and J ends lost 7 bases and 7 bases respectively, with 20 bases between them. Germline V CDR1 and CDR2: MNHEY, SVGAGI. The CDR3 loop spans 15 amino acids. The CDR3: CASTEYGGFGQPQHF. The CDR3 bases are TGTGCCAGCACCGAATACGGGGGCTTTGGGCAGCCCCAGCATTTT.

The gene calls are TRBV3-1 (or the pseudogene TRBV3-2) and TRBJ1-1; TRBD1 is a possible D gene (6 bases). V lost 5 bases, J lost 3 bases, and 13 bases lay in between. The CDR3 is 14 residues long. Germline assignment: CDR1 LGHDT and CDR2 YNNKEL (reference sequence). CDR3 loop: CASSGRDTDTEAFF. The CDR3 DNA reads as TGTGCCAGCAGCGGCCGGGACACAGACACTGAAGCTTTCTTT.

V is TRBV28 and J is TRBJ1-4; no clear D gene. The CDR3 length is 14 residues. Germline CDR1 is MDHEN and CDR2 is SYDVKM. Trimming removed 2 bases at V and 1 base at J, with 5 bases between. This chain's CDR3 is CASSLGRTNEKLFF. The CDR3 region has the DNA TGTGCCAGCAGTTTAGGGAGAACTAATGAAAAACTGTTTTTT. Looking up the rest from reference TRBV28 and TRBJ1-4 gives the full variable domain: DVKVTQSSRYLVKRTGEKVFLECVQDMDHENMFWYRQDPGLGLRLIYFSYDVKMKEKGDIPEGYSVSREKKERFSLILESASTNQTSMYLCASSLGRTNEKLFFGSGTQLSVL.

This rearrangement joins TRBV2 to TRBJ2-1; D is ambiguous. V lost 3 bases to trimming and J lost 3 bases, with 15 bases between them. The CDR3 has 16 residues. Germline V CDR1 and CDR2: SNHLY, FYNNEI. DNA of the CDR3: TGTGCCAGCAGTGAGGACGCCCAGCCTCTCTACAATGAGCAGTTCTTC. Encoded protein: CASSEDAQPLYNEQFF.

This chain joins TRBV5-1 and TRBJ1-5; 7 positions match TRBD1. Trimming cost V 1 base and J 7 bases; bases outside gene matches: 5. CDR1 is SGHRS, CDR2 YFSETQ, per germline. This CDR3 is 14 amino acids long. CDR3 nucleotide sequence: TGCGCCAGCAGCTTGAGAGGGGGCGAGCAGCCCCAGCATTTT. Amino acids: CASSLRGGEQPQHF.

The chain joins TRBV20-1 to TRBJ1-6; 9 bases are a match to TRBD1. This CDR3 is 14 amino acids long. CDR1 and CDR2 from the germline V gene are DFQATT and SNEGSKA (reference sequence). The V segment lost 3 bases and the J segment 7 bases; nucleotides outside the gene matches: 4. CDR3 nucleotide sequence: TGCAGTGCTAGTCCGGGACAGGGAAATTCACCCCTCCACTTT. Amino acids: CSASPGQGNSPLHF.

The chain has TRBV15 and TRBJ2-2; 7 nucleotides align to TRBD2. The V gene end was trimmed by 6 bases and the J gene end by 3 bases; junction bases not matched to a gene: 4. The CDR3 runs to 14 residues. CDR1 and CDR2 from the germline V gene are LNHNV and YYDKDF (reference sequence). The CDR3 reads CATRAGVDTGELFF. The CDR3 region has the DNA TGTGCCACCAGGGCGGGGGTAGACACCGGGGAGCTGTTTTTT.

The gene calls are TRBV6-1 and TRBJ1-5; the D gene is possibly TRBD1 (5 bases). This CDR3 is 17 amino acids long. The germline V gene encodes CDR1 MNHNS and CDR2 SASEGT. V was pared by 3 bases and J by 2 bases, with 17 bases between. For the CDR3, the DNA is TGTGCCAGCAGTGAGTGGGGCCAGGAGGTAGGCAATCAGCCCCAGCATTTT. It is translated as CASSEWGQEVGNQPQHF.

The sample holds one count of this clone. The CDR3 sequence: CAWRGRASRSPLHF. CDR3 in DNA: TGTGCCTGGAGGGGGCGAGCCTCTAGGTCACCCCTCCACTTT. The genes are TRBV30 and TRBJ1-6, with D possibly TRBD1 on 5 matching bases. This CDR3 has 14 residues. The germline gives CDR1 GTSNPN, CDR2 SVGIG (reference sequence). Trimming took off 3 bases at V and 10 bases at J, with 16 bases between the two ends.

V is TRBV28 and J is TRBJ1-1; 9 positions agree with TRBD1. The V gene end was trimmed by 6 bases and the J gene end by 11 bases; junction bases not matched to a gene: 4. The CDR3 contains 11 residues. The germline gives CDR1 MDHEN, CDR2 SYDVKM. The CDR3 sequence is CASRWTGAAFF. CDR3 nucleotide sequence: TGTGCCAGCAGATGGACAGGGGCGGCTTTCTTT.

A word on this clone: The same CDR3 also results from other DNA sequences found in this sample. The V call is TRBV2, the J call TRBJ1-1; D call uncertain. Germline V gene sequence: CDR1 SNHLY, CDR2 FYNNEI. The CDR3 contains 13 residues. Trimming removed 7 bases from V and 1 base from J, with 10 bases in between. The CDR3 DNA follows: TGTGCCAGCATTCCCGACACGAACACTGAAGCTTTCTTT. Translated, it gives CASIPDTNTEAFF.

The chain joins TRBV7-2 to TRBJ2-3, with 16 nucleotides matching TRBD2. Germline CDR1 SGHTA, CDR2 FQGNSA. The J segment lost 8 bases and the V segment lost 5 bases, leaving 10 bases of the junction unmatched. The CDR3 runs 17 residues. Here the CDR3 reads CASSPLGTSGGAGTQYF. The CDR3, as DNA: TGTGCCAGCAGCCCGTTAGGGACTAGCGGGGGGGCCGGTACGCAGTATTTT.

J is TRBJ1-1 and V is TRBV29-1, with 8 bases fitting TRBD1. From germline, CDR1 is SQVTM and CDR2 ANQGSEA. The CDR3 is 14 amino acids. V lost 8 bases, J lost 3 bases, and 11 bases stayed unmatched. The CDR3 DNA reads TGCAGCTCAACAGGGGGTACTTTGTACACTGAAGCTTTCTTT. The encoded protein is CSSTGGTLYTEAFF.

The V gene is TRBV3-1 (or the pseudogene TRBV3-2), the J gene TRBJ1-5, with TRBD1 matching over 8 bases. The germline gives CDR1 LGHDT, CDR2 YNNKEL (reference sequence). Losses at the gene ends were 5 bases for V and 0 bases for J; bases not matched to a gene: 3. The CDR3 has 15 residues. This CDR3 reads CASSLDRGSNQPQHF. CDR3 nucleotide sequence: TGTGCCAGCAGCTTAGACAGGGGTAGCAATCAGCCCCAGCATTTT.

CDR3 DNA sequence: TGTGCCAGCAGTGACTCCGCAGCTGAAAAACTGTTTTTT. Its protein product is CASSDSAAEKLFF. V and J are TRBV25-1 and TRBJ1-4; D call uncertain. Per germline, CDR1 MGHDK and CDR2 SYGVNS. With 3 bases removed from V and 7 bases from J, the gap between germline ends came to 9 bases. The CDR3 is 13 residues long.

This clone was seen only once. This rearrangement joins TRBV18 to TRBJ2-7; D perhaps matches TRBD1 (5 bases). Germline CDR1 is KGHSH and CDR2 is LQKENI. This CDR3 contains 13 residues. Trimming removed 5 bases at V and 3 bases at J, with 11 bases between. The CDR3 region is CASSFTDNYEQYF. The CDR3 region has the DNA TGTGCCAGCTCATTCACGGACAACTACGAGCAGTACTTC. The full variable domain, in which reference TRBV18 and TRBJ2-7 provide the parts outside the CDR3, is NAGVMQNPRHLVRRRGQEARLRCSPMKGHSHVYWYRQLPEEGLKFMVYLQKENIIDESGMPKERFSAEFPKEGPSILRIQQVVRGDSAAYFCASSFTDNYEQYFGPGTRLTVT.

V and J are TRBV7-2 and TRBJ2-1; 10 bases agree with TRBD1. This CDR3 contains 14 residues. V gave up 5 bases and J gave up 7 bases; unmatched junction bases: 5. Germline V CDR1 and CDR2: SGHTA, FQGNSA. The CDR3 loop reads CASSRDRGWNEQFF. The CDR3 DNA sequence: TGTGCCAGCAGCCGGGACAGGGGATGGAATGAGCAGTTCTTC.